Detailed here is one TCR beta chain. Its antigen remains unidentified. Germline and junction disagree at one end, which may indicate a read error. A patient counted as having stable Graves' hyperthyroidism if no progression to ophthalmopathy occurred over 18 months of follow-up. Hyperthyroidism patients were newly diagnosed, had a disease duration of under 2 months, and were aged 18 to 65 years. Exclusion was applied to patients with uncontrolled infections, other autoimmune diseases, pregnancy or lactation. Clinical symptoms, serum thyroxine and TRAb, thyroid ultrasound, and orbital computed tomography formed the basis for the diagnoses. Ficoll-Paque density gradient centrifugation was used to isolate PBMCs from about 10 ml of fresh peripheral blood. Total RNA was extracted using Trizol reagent, and RNA quality was assessed on an Agilent 2100 Bioanalyzer. The TCR beta CDR3 regions were amplified from the RNA transcripts. A first-round RT-PCR of the TCR CDR3 used the HTBI primer set with the Qiagen OneStep RT-PCR kit. A second multiplex PCR round built the libraries, followed by size selection and purification. Sequencing of the libraries was done on an Illumina HiSeq2000 using paired-end 100 bp reads. The original pipeline was this. SOAPnuke was used to process the raw data, removing reads that contained adapters or uncalled bases, had a mean Phred below 15, or lacked an exact match to the constant primer or identifier. COPE v1.2.5 was used to merge the high-quality paired reads, and each unique nucleotide sequence was defined as a clonotype. Clonotypes were aligned to IMGT TRBV, TRBD and TRBJ reference segments using MiTCR v1.1. The analysis was restricted to V-J combinations with a frequency above 0.0001, which together covered over 99% of the repertoires. A TCS score was defined as the ratio of F50 (clonal expansion) to E x V (chaos), with BLOSUM62-based TCRdist applied between CDR3 peptides within each V-J. Welch's t-statistics and random forest reduced roughly 500 V-J features to 10 to 15, which were used in a naive Bayes classifier (R e1071). TCRdb ran its own pipeline on the public reads, namely fastp trimming at Q25 and MiXCR clone calling, and kept in-frame beta chains. Records with the same CDR3 protein are collapsed into one entry carrying the most frequent genes and DNA. TCRdb's processing, not the authors' own work, is the source of the V and J calls. This sample has about 180,000 distinct CDR3 sequences in its table, and over 15% of those were observed once. 25% to 35% of the sample lies in the top ten.

Measured from the cysteine to the phenylalanine, the CDR3 is 16 residues long. Only the CDR3 part of the read is kept: 48 bases, read in frame from the first base. From the germline V gene, CDR1 is MGHRA and CDR2 is YSYEKL. The data are from a study of T cells in Graves' hyperthyroidism and ophthalmopathy (dated by TCRdb to the late 2010s). Broadly, across the study: Peripheral blood samples were taken at initial diagnosis, before any treatment was given. To identify TCR V-J signatures that set the groups apart, the researchers used a discovery cohort of 100 patients, made up of under 45 with Graves' ophthalmopathy and some 55 with stable Graves' hyperthyroidism. Prospective prediction of ophthalmopathy was tested in an independent validation cohort of 18 to 20 hyperthyroidism patients and 15 to 17 patients who later progressed to ophthalmopathy. The 100 or so discovery patients were divided at random into training and test sets in a 7:3 ratio. In over five Graves' hyperthyroidism patients, the study also compared T-cell repertoires from thyroid tissue with T-cell repertoires from blood. Once sampling was done, hyperthyroidism patients were given methimazole at a starting dose of 30 mg daily, whereas ophthalmopathy patients were given high-dose intravenous methylprednisolone. The paper reports TCR Vbeta CDR3 sequencing of approximately 140 peripheral blood samples: some 44 ophthalmopathy, under 85 hyperthyroidism and 17 progressor patients.

General findings and caveats noted by the study authors: In validation, progression to ophthalmopathy was predicted by the model with nearly 71% sensitivity and 72.22% specificity, a median of approximately 6.5 months before onset. Sample size was not statistically predetermined, and blinding of investigators to group allocation was not performed. A 13 V-J signature model separated ophthalmopathy from stable hyperthyroidism, with just over 85% sensitivity and roughly 81% specificity in cross-validation and 80%/75% in testing. Most expanded thyroid clonotypes (frequency above 0.001) were also found in blood, which suggests that blood repertoires may mirror thyroid immune responses.

The clonotype originates from a woman aged 45-59 years with Graves' hyperthyroidism. The V and J segments used are TRBV4-1 and TRBJ2-7, with 7 bases matching TRBD2. Sequencing was carried out using blood. The CDR3 is CASGQERSGVVGEQYF. The nucleotides are TGCGCCAGCGGCCAAGAGCGGAGCGGGGTAGTTGGCGAGCAGTACTTC.